This T cell receptor (beta chain) originates from a study of human T cells and chemical hapten exposure. Study context: DPC at 0.01% went onto the upper back in patch tests, read at 6 days.

The time point was: patch test 3, about 24 weeks after DPC sensitization. Treatment described: therapeutic diphenylcyclopropenone sensitization with weekly scalp DPC. The CDR3 runs to 11 residues. The V end was cut by 2 bases, the J end by 5 bases, with 7 bases between. CDR1 and CDR2 (germline): SQVTM, ANQGSEA. One entry per CDR3 protein, called by TCRdb with MiXCR from the RACE reads. The sample lists approximately 110,000 distinct CDR3 sequences, 30% to 35% occurring once. This TCR came from a man aged 35 to 55 with alopecia areata. Some clones in this sample may be carry-over from other donors' samples. V usage is TRBV29-1 and J usage is TRBJ2-7; no firm D call. The specimen was whole blood, collected in connection with sensitization to the hapten diphenylcyclopropenone (DPC). The CDR3 loop reads CSVESGHEQYF. The CDR3 DNA is TGCAGCGTTGAATCAGGCCACGAGCAGTACTTC.